Each of the 15 T cell receptor beta chains below was sequenced from the same sample in a study of shared clonotypes between healthy human individuals. This table comes from immunoSEQ multiplex PCR, and its TCRdb copy is limited to in-frame clones, with some not included. The profile shows 490,000 or so clones, over 60% of them singletons. Sequencing was done on a sample of PBMCs. These receptors all come from a woman between 35 and 50 years old in good health. Some clones in this sample may be carry-over from other donors' samples.

There are a few counts of this clone. V and J are TRBV30 and TRBJ1-1; D is unclear. The germline V gene encodes CDR1 GTSNPN and CDR2 SVGIG (reference sequence). Trimming left V 0 bases short and J 0 bases short, with 2 bases between. The CDR3 extends over 12 amino acids. The CDR3 reads CAWSVLNTEAFF. CDR3 DNA sequence: TGTGCCTGGAGTGTACTGAACACTGAAGCTTTCTTT.

The chain couples TRBV18 to TRBJ2-1; TRBD1 is a possible D gene (5 bases). V was pared by 4 bases and J by 9 bases, with 19 bases between. There are 15 residues in the CDR3. Germline V lookup: CDR1 KGHSH, CDR2 LQKENI. The CDR3 reads CASSQGKGPYGEQFF. The CDR3 coding sequence is TGTGCCAGCTCACAGGGGAAGGGGCCATACGGTGAGCAGTTCTTC.

The CDR3, as DNA: TGTGCCAGCACCGTAAACAGGGGCGGGTATGAAGCTTTCTTT. Its translation is CASTVNRGGYEAFF. The V and J genes are TRBV28 and TRBJ1-1, with TRBD1 matching over 7 bases. The CDR3 totals 14 residues. Germline assignment: CDR1 MDHEN and CDR2 SYDVKM. J was trimmed by 7 bases and V by 7 bases; bases with no gene match: 12. Full variable domain (remainder filled in from reference TRBV28 and TRBJ1-1): DVKVTQSSRYLVKRTGEKVFLECVQDMDHENMFWYRQDPGLGLRLIYFSYDVKMKEKGDIPEGYSVSREKKERFSLILESASTNQTSMYLCASTVNRGGYEAFFGQGTRLTVV.

The chain links TRBV6-6 to TRBJ1-1; D possibly corresponds to TRBD1 (5 bases). Germline CDR1 and CDR2: MNHNY and SVGAGI (reference sequence). V dropped 5 bases and J dropped 4 bases, with 17 bases sitting between them. CDR3 length: 15 amino acids. The CDR3, as DNA: TGTGCCAGCAGTGATGTCGTCGCGGGGGGCACTGAAGCTTTCTTT. It specifies CASSDVVAGGTEAFF.

J is TRBJ2-7 and V is TRBV27; possible D gene TRBD2, 6 bases. Trimming shortened V by 4 bases and J by 2 bases, and 15 bases separated the two germline ends. CDR1 and CDR2 from the germline V gene are MNHEY and SMNVEV (reference sequence). CDR3 size: 15 residues. The CDR3 DNA follows: TGTGCCAGCAGTTCCACATTAGCGGTTACCTACGAGCAGTACTTC. Residues: CASSSTLAVTYEQYF.

The V gene is TRBV5-6, the J gene TRBJ1-5; maybe TRBD1 (6 bases). CDR3 size: 17 residues. V shed 0 bases and J shed 3 bases, with 16 bases lying between them. The germline V gene has CDR1 SGHDT and CDR2 YYEEEE. The CDR3 loop reads CASSLGAGVDHNQPQHF. CDR3 coding DNA: TGTGCCAGCAGCTTGGGGGCAGGGGTCGACCACAATCAGCCCCAGCATTTT.

This clone was seen once. The chain links TRBV15 to TRBJ2-1; TRBD2 might be the D (6 bases). The CDR3 covers 16 residues. V was trimmed by 5 bases and J by 3 bases, leaving 17 bases between them. CDR1 and CDR2 (germline): LNHNV, YYDKDF (reference sequence). The CDR3 loop is CATSRGGRDRYNEQFF. In DNA form, the CDR3 reads TGTGCCACCAGCCGTGGAGGGCGGGACCGCTACAATGAGCAGTTCTTC.

This clone came up many times. The chain couples TRBV15 to TRBJ2-7; no clear D. This CDR3 contains 13 residues. V gave up 0 bases and J gave up 4 bases, with 7 bases separating them. Germline lookup yields CDR1 LNHNV and CDR2 YYDKDF (reference sequence). DNA of the CDR3: TGTGCCACCAGCAGAGATGCCCGATACGAGCAGTACTTC. It encodes CATSRDARYEQYF.

This rearrangement joins TRBV28 to TRBJ1-5; D unresolved. The V end was cut by 8 bases, the J end by 4 bases, with 12 bases between. The CDR3 contains 13 residues. Looked up from germline, CDR1 is MDHEN and CDR2 is SYDVKM. The CDR3 region has the DNA TGTGCCAGCGAGGGCCACCCTAATCAGCCCCAGCATTTT. Amino acid sequence: CASEGHPNQPQHF.

The V gene is TRBV7-2, the J gene TRBJ2-7; 7 positions agree with TRBD1. The V segment lost 3 bases and the J segment 4 bases; nucleotides outside the gene matches: 6. The CDR3 covers 14 residues. Germline V CDR1 and CDR2: SGHTA, FQGNSA. This CDR3 is CASSFDRVQYEQYF. CDR3 bases: TGTGCCAGCAGCTTTGACAGGGTTCAATACGAGCAGTACTTC. Using reference TRBV7-2 and TRBJ2-7 for the parts outside the CDR3, the full variable domain is GAGVSQSPSNKVTEKGKDVELRCDPISGHTALYWYRQSLGQGLEFLIYFQGNSAPDKSGLPSDRFSAERTGGSVSTLTIQRTQQEDSAVYLCASSFDRVQYEQYFGPGTRLTVT.

This clone was counted many times. This rearrangement joins TRBV30 to TRBJ1-3; D remains unclear. The germline V and J ends were trimmed by 0 bases and 0 bases, with 9 bases remaining between them. CDR1 GTSNPN and CDR2 SVGIG come from the germline V gene (reference sequence). CDR3 length: 15 residues. The CDR3 protein is CAWSVLGSSGNTIYF. In DNA, the CDR3 is TGTGCCTGGAGTGTCCTGGGGAGCTCTGGAAACACCATATATTTT.

For the CDR3, the DNA is TGTGCCAGCACTCCGATAGGAATCGGCTACAATGAGCAGTTCTTC. Translating it yields CASTPIGIGYNEQFF. This sequence joins TRBV28 and TRBJ2-1; unclear D gene. This CDR3 region has 15 residues. Germline values: CDR1 MDHEN, CDR2 SYDVKM. V was trimmed by 7 bases and J by 3 bases, leaving 16 bases between them.

This chain uses TRBV18 with TRBJ1-4; D gene uncertain. Trimming removed 6 bases at V and 0 bases at J, with 17 bases between. The CDR3 is made up of 17 amino acids. The V gene's germline CDR1 is KGHSH and CDR2 LQKENI. The CDR3 region is CASSIAPTGSTNEKLFF. The DNA of the CDR3 is TGTGCCAGCTCGATTGCCCCGACGGGATCAACTAATGAAAAACTGTTTTTT.

This clone was seen just once. V gene TRBV7-9 combines with J gene TRBJ2-6; 12 positions agree with TRBD1. V lost 4 bases and J lost 4; bases outside the gene matches: 11. Germline values: CDR1 SEHNR, CDR2 FQNEAQ (reference sequence). This CDR3 region has 19 residues. The CDR3 here is CASSSLRDRGRSGANVLTF. The CDR3, as DNA: TGTGCCAGCAGCTCCCTAAGGGACAGGGGGCGCTCGGGGGCCAACGTCCTGACTTTC.

This clone was seen just once. This may arise from a read error, as a much more abundant clone is one base away. The chain links TRBV7-2 to TRBJ1-4; the D is unclear. Trimming stripped 1 base from V and 0 bases from J, with 3 bases between. The V gene's germline CDR1 is SGHTA and CDR2 FQGNSA. This CDR3 contains 14 residues. Written as DNA, the CDR3 is TGTGCCAGCAGCTTAGACGCAACTAATGAAAAACTGTTTTTT. It yields the protein CASSLDATNEKLFF.